This TCR beta chain stems from a study of blood T cell repertoires in COVID-19. As for the study in general: The United States, Italy and Spain were the sources of the acute and convalescent COVID-19 samples.

The CDR3 runs 16 residues. The V gene's germline CDR1 is SGHAT and CDR2 FQNNGV. The J segment lost 0 bases and the V segment lost 5 bases, leaving 9 bases of the junction unmatched. TCRdb keeps only in-frame clones here, not all; method: immunoSEQ multiplex PCR. The sample has 200,000 to 250,000 clones; approximately 80% are singletons. This rearrangement joins TRBV11-2 to TRBJ1-1, with 7 bases lining up with TRBD1. The sequenced material came from peripheral blood. The sequence came from a woman in her 70s with acute or convalescent COVID-19. Here the CDR3 DNA reads TGTGCCAGCAGCCGTGGACAGGTGCTTTTGAACACTGAAGCTTTCTTT. This sequence encodes CASSRGQVLLNTEAFF.